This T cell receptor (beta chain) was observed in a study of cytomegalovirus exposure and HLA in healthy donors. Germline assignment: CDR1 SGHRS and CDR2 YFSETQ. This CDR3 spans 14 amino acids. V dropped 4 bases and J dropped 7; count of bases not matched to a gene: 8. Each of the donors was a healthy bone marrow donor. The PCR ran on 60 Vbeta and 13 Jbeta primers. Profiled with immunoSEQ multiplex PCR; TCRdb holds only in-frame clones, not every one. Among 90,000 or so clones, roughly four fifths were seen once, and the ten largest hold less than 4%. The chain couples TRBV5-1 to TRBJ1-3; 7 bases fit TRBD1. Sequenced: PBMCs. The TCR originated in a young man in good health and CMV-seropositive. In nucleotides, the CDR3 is TGCGCCAGCAGCCTGGAGACAGGGCGCAACACCATATATTTT. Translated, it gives CASSLETGRNTIYF. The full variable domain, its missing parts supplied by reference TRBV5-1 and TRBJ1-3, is KAGVTQTPRYLIKTRGQQVTLSCSPISGHRSVSWYQQTPGQGLQFLFEYFSETQRNKGNFPGRFSGRQFSNSRSEMNVSTLELGDSALYLCASSLETGRNTIYFGEGSWLTVV.